These 23 T cell receptor beta chains came from one sample sequenced in a study of blood T cell repertoires in COVID-19. Data came from immunoSEQ multiplex PCR; TCRdb stores just in-frame clones and leaves some out. The repertoire has some 320,000 clones, 70% to 90% of them found once; the top ten carry approximately 5.3%. The sample was PBMCs or T cells enriched from blood (not recorded which). These receptor sequences come from a woman in her twenties or thirties who had recovered from COVID-19.

This chain links TRBV20-1 with TRBJ1-1; 7 bases are a match to TRBD1. This CDR3 region has 13 residues. CDR1 is DFQATT, CDR2 SNEGSKA, per germline (reference sequence). V gave up 3 bases and J gave up 4 bases; unmatched junction bases: 5. The CDR3 bases are TGCAGTGCTAGTCGCCAGGGGGGCACTGAAGCTTTCTTT. This gives the protein CSASRQGGTEAFF.

The rearrangement links TRBV24-1 to TRBJ2-3; tentatively, D is TRBD2 (5 bases). Per the germline V gene, CDR1 is KGHDR and CDR2 is SFDVKD. This CDR3 is built from 15 residues. Trimming removed 9 bases at V and 4 bases at J, with 19 bases between. The CDR3 DNA reads as TGTGCCACCGCTGACACCCGGGGAAGTGCAGATACGCAGTATTTT. It yields the protein CATADTRGSADTQYF.

The genes are TRBV2 and TRBJ2-1; 8 nucleotides align to TRBD1. CDR1 is SNHLY and CDR2 is FYNNEI in the germline V gene. This CDR3 has 11 residues. Trimming removed 8 bases from V and 9 bases from J; junction bases left unmatched: 3. CDR3 sequence reads: CASGQGLEQFF. In nucleotides, the CDR3 is TGTGCCAGCGGACAGGGTCTTGAGCAGTTCTTC. The full variable domain, in which reference TRBV2 and TRBJ2-1 provide the parts outside the CDR3, is EPEVTQTPSHQVTQMGQEVILRCVPISNHLYFYWYRQILGQKVEFLVSFYNNEISEKSEIFDDQFSVERPDGSNFTLKIRSTKLEDSAMYFCASGQGLEQFFGPGTRLTVL.

The genes are TRBV2 and TRBJ2-1; tentative D call: TRBD2 (6 bases). CDR1 and CDR2 (germline): SNHLY, FYNNEI. Trimming pared 5 bases from V and 10 bases from J, leaving 12 bases between. The CDR3 is 12 residues long. This CDR3 reads CASSSEAGEQFF. Here the CDR3 DNA reads TGTGCCAGCAGTTCGGAGGCGGGGGAGCAGTTCTTC. Based on the CDR3 plus reference TRBV2 and TRBJ2-1, the full variable domain is EPEVTQTPSHQVTQMGQEVILRCVPISNHLYFYWYRQILGQKVEFLVSFYNNEISEKSEIFDDQFSVERPDGSNFTLKIRSTKLEDSAMYFCASSSEAGEQFFGPGTRLTVL.

This clone showed up just once. The chain couples TRBV9 to TRBJ1-4; D is ambiguous. The V end lost 4 bases, the J end lost 8 bases, and 12 bases lay between the germline ends. From germline, CDR1 is SGDLS and CDR2 YYNGEE. The CDR3 covers 13 residues. The CDR3 spells CASSLTAEEKLFF. CDR3 nucleotide sequence: TGTGCCAGCAGCCTAACCGCGGAGGAAAAACTGTTTTTT.

This chain links TRBV5-5 with TRBJ1-2; a weak D match, TRBD1 (6 bases). CDR1 is SGHKS, CDR2 YYEKEE, per germline (reference sequence). The CDR3 extends over 12 amino acids. The V end lost 2 bases, the J end lost 6 bases, and 8 bases lay between the germline ends. CDR3 amino acids: CASSLYRDGYTF. Written as DNA, the CDR3 is TGTGCCAGCAGCTTATACAGGGATGGCTACACCTTC. Variable domain in full (rest from reference TRBV5-5 and TRBJ1-2): DAGVTQSPTHLIKTRGQQVTLRCSPISGHKSVSWYQQVLGQGPQFIFQYYEKEERGRGNFPDRFSARQFPNYSSELNVNALLLGDSALYLCASSLYRDGYTFGSGTRLTVV.

The chain recombines TRBV7-2 with TRBJ1-2; 8 nucleotides match TRBD1. This CDR3 has 13 residues. Trimming took 8 bases from V and 8 from J; bases not matched to a gene: 10. Germline V lookup: CDR1 SGHTA, CDR2 FQGNSA. The CDR3 here is CASRNTGGLGYTF. The DNA for the CDR3 is TGTGCCAGCCGTAACACAGGGGGTTTGGGCTACACCTTC.

On this clone itself: At the DNA level, this CDR3 is encoded by other sequences in the same sample as well. This rearrangement joins TRBV5-1 to TRBJ1-3; a possible D gene is TRBD1 (5 bases). From germline, CDR1 is SGHRS and CDR2 YFSETQ. The length of the CDR3 is 14 residues. V lost 1 base and J lost 2, with 7 bases in between. CDR3 DNA sequence: TGCGCCAGCAGCTTGACAGGCGCTGGAAACACCATATATTTT. Protein product: CASSLTGAGNTIYF.

The V and J genes are TRBV19 and TRBJ1-4; D possibly corresponds to TRBD1 (6 bases). Looked up from germline, CDR1 is LNHDA and CDR2 is SQIVND (reference sequence). Trimming removed 4 bases at V and 4 bases at J, with 13 bases between. The CDR3 contains 15 residues. The CDR3 is CASSKGQPINEKLFF. CDR3 bases: TGTGCCAGTAGTAAAGGACAGCCTATTAATGAAAAACTGTTTTTT.

The rearrangement links TRBV7-2 to TRBJ1-1; D perhaps matches TRBD1 (5 bases). The CDR3 consists of 14 residues. V was trimmed by 4 bases and J by 2 bases, leaving 11 bases between them. Germline V lookup: CDR1 SGHTA, CDR2 FQGNSA. The CDR3 region is CASSYAGINTEAFF. The CDR3 DNA is TGTGCCAGCAGCTATGCAGGGATTAACACTGAAGCTTTCTTT.

The chain couples TRBV30 to TRBJ1-2; TRBD1 matches 10 bases. This CDR3 region has 11 residues. Trimming took 8 bases from V and 8 from J; bases not matched to a gene: 5. Looked up from germline, CDR1 is GTSNPN and CDR2 is SVGIG (reference sequence). The CDR3 loop reads CAGDRGHGYTF. The DNA of the CDR3 is TGTGCCGGGGACAGGGGCCACGGCTACACCTTC.

V usage is TRBV28 and J usage is TRBJ2-7; 9 bases agree with TRBD2. Germline V lookup: CDR1 MDHEN, CDR2 SYDVKM. The CDR3 runs to 15 residues. The V and J ends lost 6 bases and 3 bases, in that order; junction bases with no gene match: 9. The CDR3 DNA is TGTGCCAGCAGCTTCGCTAGCGGGGTTCACTACGAGCAGTACTTC. It is translated as CASSFASGVHYEQYF.

This chain uses TRBV5-4 with TRBJ2-2, with 7 bases lining up with TRBD1. There are 15 residues in the CDR3. Per germline, CDR1 SGHNT and CDR2 YYREEE (reference sequence). With 5 bases clipped from V and 2 bases from J, the junction kept 6 bases outside the gene matches. The CDR3 bases are TGTGCCAGCAGTACCGGGACAGTAAACACCGGGGAGCTGTTTTTT. Protein product: CASSTGTVNTGELFF.

The chain carries TRBV7-2 and TRBJ1-2; D is unclear. The germline CDR1 and CDR2 sequences are SGHTA and FQGNSA. Trimming removed 6 bases from V and 4 bases from J, with 15 bases in between. The CDR3 extends over 14 amino acids. The CDR3 bases are TGTGCCAGCAGGTTCTCAGTGACAAGCTATGGCTACACCTTC. Protein: CASRFSVTSYGYTF.

This chain's CDR3 is CASSTSGGAREQFF. CDR3 bases: TGTGCCAGCAGCACTAGCGGGGGGGCGCGGGAGCAGTTCTTC. J is TRBJ2-1 and V is TRBV7-2; 13 nucleotides match TRBD2. Germline loops: CDR1 SGHTA, CDR2 FQGNSA. V gave up 5 bases and J gave up 10 bases; unmatched junction bases: 5. CDR3 size: 14 residues. The whole variable domain, filled in from reference TRBV7-2 and TRBJ2-1, reads GAGVSQSPSNKVTEKGKDVELRCDPISGHTALYWYRQSLGQGLEFLIYFQGNSAPDKSGLPSDRFSAERTGGSVSTLTIQRTQQEDSAVYLCASSTSGGAREQFFGPGTRLTVL.

The rearrangement links TRBV10-2 to TRBJ2-1; 10 bases match TRBD2. The CDR3 sequence is 15 residues long. Per the germline V gene, CDR1 is WSHSY and CDR2 is SAAADI. V lost 5 bases and J lost 3; bases outside the gene matches: 4. This chain's CDR3 is CASSRLAGVYNEQFF. DNA for the CDR3: TGCGCCAGCAGTAGGCTAGCGGGGGTCTACAATGAGCAGTTCTTC.

The rearrangement joins TRBV28 to TRBJ1-2; tentatively, D is TRBD1 (5 bases). V was trimmed by 8 bases and J by 0 bases, leaving 13 bases between them. Germline V CDR1 and CDR2: MDHEN, SYDVKM. The CDR3 contains 14 residues. The CDR3 coding sequence is TGTGCCAGCTCCCCCGGGGGTTCTAACTATGGCTACACCTTC. Its protein is CASSPGGSNYGYTF.

This clone came up once. This chain connects TRBV19 to TRBJ1-3, with D hard to call. Germline CDR1 and CDR2: LNHDA and SQIVND (reference sequence). This CDR3 has 15 residues. Deletions cut 3 bases from V and 0 bases from J, with 9 bases between. The CDR3 region is CASSIEVLSGNTIYF. The CDR3 bases are TGTGCCAGTAGTATCGAAGTACTCTCTGGAAACACCATATATTTT.

In DNA form, the CDR3 reads TGCGCCAGCAGCTTGGGACAGGGGTTTGACATTCAGTACTTC. It codes for CASSLGQGFDIQYF. This rearrangement joins TRBV5-1 to TRBJ2-4, with 8 nucleotides matching TRBD1. The germline gives CDR1 SGHRS, CDR2 YFSETQ. The CDR3 runs 14 residues. Trimming cost V 0 bases and J 8 bases; bases outside gene matches: 4.

This chain joins TRBV27 and TRBJ2-6; D remains unclear. This CDR3 contains 16 residues. Germline loops: CDR1 MNHEY, CDR2 SMNVEV (reference sequence). V was shortened by 0 bases and J by 1 base, with 7 bases between the two germline ends. The CDR3 loop reads CASSLSYRSGANVLTF. CDR3 bases: TGTGCCAGCAGTTTATCGTATCGGTCTGGGGCCAACGTCCTGACTTTC.

The chain carries TRBV13 and TRBJ1-1; D possibly corresponds to TRBD1 (6 bases). The V gene lost 5 bases and the J gene lost 6 bases, with 10 bases spanning the gap. The germline gives CDR1 PRHDT, CDR2 FYEKMQ (reference sequence). This CDR3 has 12 residues. The CDR3 region is CASSQQGSEAFF. The CDR3 nucleotides are TGTGCCAGCAGCCAACAGGGTTCTGAAGCTTTCTTT.

This clone showed up just once. The rearrangement uses TRBV18 and TRBJ1-2, with a weak D call TRBD1 (5 bases). The CDR3 runs 14 residues. V dropped 3 bases and J dropped 4 bases, with 12 bases sitting between them. CDR1 is KGHSH, CDR2 LQKENI, per germline. The CDR3 region is CASSPLGPSYGYTF. The CDR3 DNA reads as TGTGCCAGCTCACCGTTGGGGCCTTCCTATGGCTACACCTTC.

Regarding this clone: Other DNA sequences in the sample encode the same CDR3. The chain couples TRBV7-2 to TRBJ1-5; D is possibly TRBD1 (6 bases). The V end lost 2 bases, the J end lost 1 base, and 9 bases lay between the germline ends. The V gene's germline CDR1 is SGHTA and CDR2 FQGNSA. The CDR3 has 15 residues. In DNA form, the CDR3 reads TGTGCCAGCAGCTTATCAGGGACAAGCAATCAGCCCCAGCATTTT. Translating it yields CASSLSGTSNQPQHF.